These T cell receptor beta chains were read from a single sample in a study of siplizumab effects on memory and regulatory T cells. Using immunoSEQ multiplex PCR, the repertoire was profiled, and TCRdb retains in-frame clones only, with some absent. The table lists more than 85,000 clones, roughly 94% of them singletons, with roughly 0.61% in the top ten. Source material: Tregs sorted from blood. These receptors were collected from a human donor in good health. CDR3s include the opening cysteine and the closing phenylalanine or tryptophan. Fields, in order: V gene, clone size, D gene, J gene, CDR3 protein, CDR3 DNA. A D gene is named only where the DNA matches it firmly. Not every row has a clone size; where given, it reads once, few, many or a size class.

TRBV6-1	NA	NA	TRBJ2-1	CASMPILSSYNEQFF	TGTGCCAGCATGCCCATACTTAGCTCCTACAATGAGCAGTTCTTC
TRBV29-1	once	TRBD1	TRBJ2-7	CSVVPGTGGYEQYF	TGCAGCGTCGTGCCCGGGACAGGGGGCTACGAGCAGTACTTC
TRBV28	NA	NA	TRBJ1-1	CASSSGQIGSIYAEAFF	TGTGCCAGCAGTTCGGGACAAATCGGATCTATTTACGCTGAAGCTTTCTTT
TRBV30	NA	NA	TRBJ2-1	CAWSAAGVGLTFF	TGTGCCTGGAGTGCGGCAGGGGTGGGATTGACGTTCTTC
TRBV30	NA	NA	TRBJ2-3	CAWRYADTQYF	TGTGCCTGGAGGTACGCCGATACGCAGTATTTT
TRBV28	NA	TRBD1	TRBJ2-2	CASLDRGTGELFF	TGTGCCAGCTTGGACAGGGGCACCGGGGAGCTGTTTTTT
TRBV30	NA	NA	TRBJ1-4	CAWSRGGREKLFF	TGTGCCTGGAGTCGCGGGGGACGTGAAAAACTGTTTTTT
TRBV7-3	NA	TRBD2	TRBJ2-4	CASSLAGDDSIQYF	TGTGCCAGCAGCTTGGCGGGAGATGATTCCATTCAGTACTTC
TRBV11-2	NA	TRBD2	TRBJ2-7	CASSHLAGGSYEQYF	TGTGCCAGCAGTCATCTAGCGGGAGGGTCCTACGAGCAGTACTTC
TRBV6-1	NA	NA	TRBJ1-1	CASSERFRAGRNTEAFF	TGTGCCAGCAGTGAACGGTTTAGGGCAGGACGAAACACTGAAGCTTTCTTT
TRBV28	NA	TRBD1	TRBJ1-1	CASSGQGASKDTEAFF	TGTGCCAGTTCGGGACAGGGGGCGAGTAAGGACACTGAAGCTTTCTTT
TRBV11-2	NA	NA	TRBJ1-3	CASSLTRRRSGNTIYF	TGTGCCAGCAGCTTAACGAGACGCCGCTCTGGAAACACCATATATTTT
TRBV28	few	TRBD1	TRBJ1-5	CASRPRQGEPNQPQHF	TGTGCCAGCAGGCCAAGACAGGGAGAACCCAATCAGCCCCAGCATTTT
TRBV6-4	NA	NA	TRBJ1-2	CASSRRTHGKTYGYTF	TGTGCCAGCAGTAGGAGGACACACGGAAAGACCTATGGCTACACCTTC
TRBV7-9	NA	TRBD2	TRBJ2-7	CASSLVVGTSGRALYEQYF	TGTGCCAGCAGCTTAGTAGTCGGGACTAGCGGGAGGGCCCTGTACGAGCAGTACTTC
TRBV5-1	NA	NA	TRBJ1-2	CASSLVTGIYGYTF	TGCGCCAGCAGCTTGGTTACGGGCATCTATGGCTACACCTTC
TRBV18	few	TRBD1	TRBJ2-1	CASSKTGVAHPPYEQFF	TGTGCCAGCTCCAAGACAGGGGTTGCGCACCCTCCATATGAGCAGTTCTTC
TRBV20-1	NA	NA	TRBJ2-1	CSASPEGGRFF	TGCAGTGCTAGCCCCGAGGGGGGGCGGTTCTTC
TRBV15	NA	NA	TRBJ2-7	CATSRGQGFEQYF	TGTGCCACCAGCAGAGGTCAGGGTTTCGAGCAGTACTTC
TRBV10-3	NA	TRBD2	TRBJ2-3	CAISGAGVTDTQYF	TGTGCCATCAGTGGGGCGGGGGTCACAGATACGCAGTATTTT
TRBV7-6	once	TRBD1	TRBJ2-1	CASSPQGAYNEQFF	TGTGCCAGCAGCCCCCAGGGGGCCTACAATGAGCAGTTCTTC
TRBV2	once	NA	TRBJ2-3	CASERARIDTQYF	TGTGCCAGCGAGAGGGCCAGGATAGATACGCAGTATTTT
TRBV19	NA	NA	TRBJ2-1	CAIGSHLSSYNEQFF	TGTGCCATTGGGAGCCACCTCTCTTCCTACAATGAGCAGTTCTTC
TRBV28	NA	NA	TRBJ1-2	CASGLNYGYTF	TGTGCCAGCGGCCTGAACTATGGCTACACCTTC